These 27 T cell receptor beta chains were sequenced from one sample in a study of blood T cell repertoires in COVID-19. The table came from immunoSEQ multiplex PCR; TCRdb's copy has only in-frame clones and leaves some out. The sample gives about 130,000 clones, around three quarters of which show up once; about 40% is in the top ten. The sample comprised peripheral blood. These receptors all stem from a man aged 40-49 years with active or convalescent COVID-19.

This chain uses TRBV5-4 with TRBJ2-7, with D hard to call. The CDR3 extends over 12 amino acids. Trimming removed 3 bases from V and 1 base from J, with 5 bases in between. The germline CDR1 and CDR2 sequences are SGHNT and YYREEE (reference sequence). The CDR3 coding sequence is TGTGCCAGCAGCTGGAGTTCCTACGAGCAGTACTTC. It codes for CASSWSSYEQYF.

As regards this clone: Other DNA sequences of this sample code for an identical CDR3. V is TRBV20-1 and J is TRBJ1-2, with D tentatively TRBD1 (5 bases). The ends were cut back, 6 bases at V and 5 bases at J, with 10 bases in the middle. In germline, CDR1 is DFQATT, CDR2 SNEGSKA (reference sequence). The CDR3 is 11 residues long. CDR3 nucleotides: TGCAGTGCGGGCCGGGGGTATGGCTACACCTTC. This encodes CSAGRGYGYTF.

The V and J genes are TRBV7-2 and TRBJ1-1; the D is unclear. This CDR3 comprises 13 residues. The germline V gene encodes CDR1 SGHTA and CDR2 FQGNSA. V lost 2 bases to trimming and J lost 6 bases, with 10 bases between them. The CDR3 nucleotides read TGTGCCAGCAGCTTACGGCAGGCTGCTGAAGCTTTCTTT. It encodes CASSLRQAAEAFF.

The chain employs TRBV25-1 and TRBJ2-3; tentative D call: TRBD2 (7 bases). CDR1 and CDR2 from the germline V gene are MGHDK and SYGVNS. CDR3 length: 16 amino acids. V was trimmed by 3 bases and J by 0 bases, leaving 13 bases between them. The CDR3 nucleotides read TGTGCCAGCAGTGATTTCGGGGGGCAAAGCACAGATACGCAGTATTTT. Translating it yields CASSDFGGQSTDTQYF.

The chain is built from TRBV15 and TRBJ1-1; D unresolved. This CDR3 is 12 amino acids long. V lost 0 bases to trimming and J lost 6 bases, with 5 bases between them. Looked up from germline, CDR1 is LNHNV and CDR2 is YYDKDF (reference sequence). The chain's CDR3 is CATSREEAEAFF. CDR3 in DNA: TGTGCCACCAGCAGAGAGGAGGCTGAAGCTTTCTTT.

The chain uses TRBV6-5 and TRBJ1-2, with 7 bases fitting TRBD1. V gave up 4 bases and J gave up 2 bases; unmatched junction bases: 7. Germline CDR1 MNHEY, CDR2 SVGAGI. This CDR3 region has 15 residues. The CDR3 loop is CASSSDRVGNYGYTF. The DNA of the CDR3 is TGTGCCAGCAGTTCTGACAGGGTAGGAAACTATGGCTACACCTTC.

Only a few counts were recorded for this clone. The chain employs TRBV2 and TRBJ2-7; D call uncertain. With 6 bases removed from V and 2 bases from J, the gap between germline ends came to 8 bases. CDR1 and CDR2 (germline): SNHLY, FYNNEI. CDR3 length: 12 amino acids. For the CDR3, the DNA is TGTGCCAGCAGGGAGAATACCTACGAGCAGTACTTC. Its protein is CASRENTYEQYF.

J is TRBJ1-6 and V is TRBV6-4; 7 nucleotides match TRBD1. The ends lost 3 bases at V and 11 bases at J; junction bases unmatched: 7. This CDR3 spans 14 amino acids. Germline loops: CDR1 MRHNA, CDR2 SNTAGT. CDR3 sequence: CASSEWTGRTPLHF. CDR3 DNA: TGTGCCAGCAGTGAGTGGACAGGTCGGACACCCCTCCACTTT.

The chain carries TRBV7-9 and TRBJ2-7, with 13 bases fitting TRBD2. In germline, CDR1 is SEHNR, CDR2 FQNEAQ (reference sequence). The CDR3 length is 17 residues. V was pared by 2 bases and J by 1 base, with 5 bases of the junction left unmatched. CDR3 nucleotide sequence: TGTGCCAGCAGCTTAACCGGGACTAGCGGGGTGTCCTACGAGCAGTACTTC. This encodes CASSLTGTSGVSYEQYF. The whole variable domain, filled in from reference TRBV7-9 and TRBJ2-7, reads DTGVSQNPRHKITKRGQNVTFRCDPISEHNRLYWYRQTLGQGPEFLTYFQNEAQLEKSRLLSDRFSAERPKGSFSTLEIQRTEQGDSAMYLCASSLTGTSGVSYEQYFGPGTRLTVT.

This chain uses TRBV14 with TRBJ1-3; a possible D gene is TRBD1 (5 bases). Trimming removed 1 base from V and 0 bases from J, with 7 bases in between. Germline V gives CDR1 SGHDN, CDR2 FVKESK. The CDR3 spans 15 residues. The CDR3 is CASSQGDFSGNTIYF. The CDR3 bases are TGTGCCAGCAGCCAAGGGGACTTCTCTGGAAACACCATATATTTT. Together with reference TRBV14 and TRBJ1-3, the CDR3 gives the full variable domain: EAGVTQFPSHSVIEKGQTVTLRCDPISGHDNLYWYRRVMGKEIKFLLHFVKESKQDESGMPNNRFLAERTGGTYSTLKVQPAELEDSGVYFCASSQGDFSGNTIYFGEGSWLTVV.

This chain joins TRBV19 and TRBJ1-2; TRBD1 aligns across 7 bases. Germline-derived CDR1 and CDR2 are LNHDA and SQIVND (reference sequence). The V segment lost 7 bases and the J segment 2 bases; nucleotides outside the gene matches: 16. CDR3 length equals 17 residues. CDR3 coding DNA: TGTGCCAGTATGCGACCCGTCTCCTCGGGACAGAACTATGGCTACACCTTC. As protein: CASMRPVSSGQNYGYTF.

This clone appeared a few times. The J gene is TRBJ2-6, the V gene TRBV11-2, with D possibly being TRBD2 (5 bases). The germline V gene has CDR1 SGHAT and CDR2 FQNNGV. This CDR3 contains 19 residues. Trimming took 1 base from V and 2 from J, leaving 18 bases between them. The CDR3 region is CASSLVVSLWETGANVLTF. The DNA of the CDR3 is TGTGCCAGCAGCTTAGTTGTCAGTCTTTGGGAGACTGGGGCCAACGTCCTGACTTTC.

The rearrangement joins TRBV12-5 to TRBJ1-6; D not certain. The V end lost 6 bases, the J end lost 9 bases, and 18 bases lay between the germline ends. The CDR3 spans 15 residues. Germline V gene lookup returns CDR1 LGHNT and CDR2 FRNRAP. DNA of the CDR3: TGTGCTAGTGGACCCACCCCTGGCGGGGTTTCACCCCTCCACTTT. Its protein product is CASGPTPGGVSPLHF.

The V and J genes are TRBV7-3 and TRBJ2-3; D may be TRBD2 (6 bases). Trimming removed 0 bases at V and 0 bases at J, with 10 bases between. CDR1 SGHTA and CDR2 FQGTGA come from the germline V gene. CDR3 length equals 16 residues. DNA for the CDR3: TGTGCCAGCAGCTTAACGGGCGGGGTTAGCACAGATACGCAGTATTTT. Its translation is CASSLTGGVSTDTQYF. The whole variable domain, filled in from reference TRBV7-3 and TRBJ2-3, reads GAGVSQTPSNKVTEKGKYVELRCDPISGHTALYWYRQSLGQGPEFLIYFQGTGAADDSGLPNDRFFAVRPEGSVSTLKIQRTERGDSAVYLCASSLTGGVSTDTQYFGPGTRLTVL.

This chain joins TRBV19 and TRBJ2-1; 8 bases agree with TRBD2. The V gene's germline CDR1 is LNHDA and CDR2 SQIVND (reference sequence). CDR3 size: 14 residues. After removal of 7 bases from V and 7 bases from J, the junction contained 9 bases not matched to a gene. The CDR3 sequence: CASNIMTSANEQFF. The DNA for the CDR3 is TGTGCCAGTAACATCATGACTAGCGCGAATGAGCAGTTCTTC.

The V call is TRBV9, the J call TRBJ2-4; tentative D call: TRBD2 (6 bases). This CDR3 is built from 17 residues. V was trimmed by 2 bases and J by 1 base, leaving 16 bases between them. Looked up from germline, CDR1 is SGDLS and CDR2 is YYNGEE. CDR3 DNA sequence: TGTGCCAGCAGCGTGGGTATAGCGGAGGGGGCCAAAAACATTCAGTACTTC. The encoded protein is CASSVGIAEGAKNIQYF.

The rearrangement uses TRBV18 and TRBJ2-2; D is uncertain. CDR1 and CDR2 from the germline V gene are KGHSH and LQKENI. The CDR3 has 14 residues. V lost 4 bases, J lost 3 bases, and 9 bases lay in between. The CDR3 DNA reads TGTGCCAGCTCACTCATGACACACACCGGGGAGCTGTTTTTT. This translates into CASSLMTHTGELFF.

The V and J genes are TRBV9 and TRBJ2-7; 11 positions agree with TRBD2. Germline CDR1 and CDR2: SGDLS and YYNGEE. The CDR3 runs 14 residues. The J segment lost 3 bases and the V segment lost 3 bases, leaving 2 bases of the junction unmatched. This chain's CDR3 is CASSGTSGSYEQYF. CDR3 in DNA: TGTGCCAGCAGCGGAACTAGCGGGAGCTACGAGCAGTACTTC.

The chain joins TRBV29-1 to TRBJ2-5; D perhaps matches TRBD2 (6 bases). Trimming left V 4 bases short and J 5 bases short, with 17 bases between. From germline, CDR1 is SQVTM and CDR2 ANQGSEA. The CDR3 loop spans 14 amino acids. The CDR3 nucleotides are TGCAGCGTTGTAAGTATAGCGGCGAGGGAGACCCAGTACTTC. Translation: CSVVSIAARETQYF.

This sequence joins TRBV30 and TRBJ1-1; 9 bases agree with TRBD1. Trimming took 2 bases from V and 0 from J; bases not matched to a gene: 4. This CDR3 region has 15 residues. Germline loops: CDR1 GTSNPN, CDR2 SVGIG (reference sequence). CDR3 nucleotides: TGTGCCTGGAGTAGAGGGACAGGGTTGAACACTGAAGCTTTCTTT. Its translation: CAWSRGTGLNTEAFF.

The chain uses TRBV10-3 and TRBJ1-5; 9 nucleotides agree with TRBD1. This CDR3 is built from 15 residues. Trimming took 6 bases from V and 6 from J; bases not matched to a gene: 9. The germline V gene has CDR1 ENHRY and CDR2 SYGVKD. The CDR3 coding sequence is TGTGCCATCAGCCCCGGGACAGGGAAGGGTCAGCCCCAGCATTTT. Protein sequence: CAISPGTGKGQPQHF.

V and J are TRBV7-2 and TRBJ1-2, with 8 nucleotides matching TRBD1. Germline CDR1 SGHTA, CDR2 FQGNSA. The trim removed 5 bases at V and 7 bases at J, leaving 12 bases unmatched. CDR3 length equals 15 residues. CDR3 coding DNA: TGTGCCAGCAGCCGCGCAGGGGGCGCGGTTGTTGGCTACACCTTC. This translates into CASSRAGGAVVGYTF.

The chain links TRBV3-1 (or the pseudogene TRBV3-2) to TRBJ2-1; D is uncertain. V was cut by 0 bases and J by 2 bases, with 8 bases left in between. This CDR3 is 15 amino acids long. Germline V gene data show CDR1 as LGHDT and CDR2 as YNNKEL (reference sequence). The CDR3 DNA sequence: TGTGCCAGCAGCCAAGATCTGGGCGCCTACAATGAGCAGTTCTTC. This sequence encodes CASSQDLGAYNEQFF.

This clone showed up just a few times. This chain links TRBV18 with TRBJ1-5, with D perhaps TRBD1 (5 bases). CDR1 is KGHSH, CDR2 LQKENI, per germline. The germline V and J ends were trimmed by 6 bases and 0 bases, with 12 bases remaining between them. CDR3 length: 15 residues. The CDR3 DNA is TGTGCCAGCTCTCTTTTAGGGGATAGCAATCAGCCCCAGCATTTT. Amino acid sequence: CASSLLGDSNQPQHF.

The rearrangement uses TRBV4-3 and TRBJ2-2, with D possibly TRBD2 on 6 matching bases. The V gene lost 2 bases and the J gene lost 0 bases, with 13 bases spanning the gap. The CDR3 spans 17 residues. The germline CDR1 and CDR2 sequences are LGHNA and YSLEER. The CDR3 loop reads CASSQRTGGANTGELFF. CDR3 nucleotides: TGCGCCAGCAGCCAACGGACCGGAGGGGCGAACACCGGGGAGCTGTTTTTT.

This clone was picked up many times. The chain links TRBV11-2 to TRBJ1-1, with D possibly being TRBD1 (6 bases). Trimming shortened V by 4 bases and J by 5 bases, and 20 bases separated the two germline ends. Per germline, CDR1 SGHAT and CDR2 FQNNGV. The CDR3 is made up of 16 amino acids. The CDR3, as DNA: TGTGCCAGCAGCTCGGGATTACAGGGAGTGTGGACTGAAGCTTTCTTT. Translating gives CASSSGLQGVWTEAFF.

This clone was counted between two and nine times. The V gene is TRBV5-6, the J gene TRBJ2-7; a weak D match, TRBD2 (5 bases). Per germline, CDR1 SGHDT and CDR2 YYEEEE. The length of the CDR3 is 14 residues. V gave up 4 bases and J gave up 1 base, with 12 bases separating them. CDR3 in DNA: TGTGCCAGCAGCGAGACTATCGGGTCCTACGAGCAGTACTTC. As protein: CASSETIGSYEQYF.